This T cell receptor beta chain came from a study of PD-1 blockade in classical Hodgkin lymphoma (dated by TCRdb to the early 2020s). Describing the broader study: Nivolumab dosing was 3 mg/kg intravenously every 2 weeks, continuing until either disease progression or unacceptable toxicity. The study used CyTOF and TCR beta sequencing to define a peripheral blood immune signature of response to PD-1 blockade in classical Hodgkin lymphoma. The research as a whole found: Diversity was lower in patients who began nivolumab less than 1 year after ASCT, so these patients were left out of later analyses to avoid confounding by immune reconstitution. The study covered only a single clinical trial cohort, and the causes of the repertoire differences, possibly disease activity or prior therapy, were still not defined. Baseline TCR diversity was reported to be lower in newly diagnosed patients than in healthy donors and to be lower still in relapsed/refractory patients. A significant rise by C4D1 was seen in CD4+ but not CD8+ TCR diversity (p=0.0027 vs p=0.16), with the rise being most apparent in complete responders (p=0.02). Trial patients achieving complete response had baseline diversity similar to newly diagnosed patients, whereas partial responders and progressors had significantly lower diversity.

Regarding this clone: There is no known antigen for this receptor. Nothing much larger sits one base from this clone, and base qualities are not available. The same CDR3 can be traced to other DNA sequences in this sample.

Trimming at the junction amounts to 1 base on V and 1 base on J, and the germline ends lie 5 bases apart. From the cysteine through the phenylalanine, the CDR3 covers 13 amino acids. Kept here is only the CDR3 DNA, which spans 39 bases and is read in frame from base 1. Sequences LGHNA (CDR1) and YSLEER (CDR2) are obtained from the germline V gene. The Qiagen DNeasy kit was used to extract genomic DNA both from unsorted PBMCs and from the negatively selected CD4+ and CD8+ fractions. TCR beta CDR3 regions were subjected to amplification by immunoSEQ multiplex PCR with primers that anneal to V and J segments. Amplification bias was minimized using a synthetic immune receptor repertoire, and residual bias was removed computationally after sequencing. For the original study's pipeline: Custom Python scripts were used to quantify repertoire diversity as the Shannon entropy index. Unsorted, CD4+ and CD8+ repertoires were analyzed separately, except for combined analyses in which CD4+ and CD8+ sequences were merged in silico. Clonal expansion was defined as at least a 2-fold frequency increase after treatment relative to C1D1, with a pseudocount of 0.5 for undetected baseline clones. Singleton clones were defined as clones with 0 or 1 copy at C1D1, and non-singleton clones were defined as clones with 2 or more copies. Clones expanded in unsorted samples were annotated as CD4+, CD8+ or unknown by matching protein sequences in sorted samples from the same patient. Wilcoxon tests on paired samples were used to test diversity changes from C1D1 to C4D1. TCRdb carries this immuneACCESS record with in-frame sequences only. Its versions omit some clonotypes, under half of them owing to an unresolved V gene in the studies checked, with the rest unexplained. V and J calls and clone size are those listed in that table; D and trimming were worked out from the DNA. The sample profile shows 13,000 or so clones; about 79% of them were found once. The top ten clones comprise around 0.92% of the sample.

The sample's time point label, decoded: cycle 4 day 1 (C4D1), after 6 weeks of nivolumab. Every trial patient had relapsed following autologous stem cell transplantation, and prior brentuximab vedotin exposure was what differed among cohorts A, B and C. A Miltenyi CD4+ T cell isolation kit was used for magnetic negative selection to purify CD4+ T cells from thawed PBMCs. The trial cohort comprised 60 or so patients with relapsed/refractory classical Hodgkin lymphoma whose best overall responses were complete response, partial response or progressive disease. Single-agent nivolumab was administered to trial patients in the multi-cohort phase II CheckMate 205 trial. An independent review committee assessed best overall response by applying the 2007 International Working Group response criteria. Trial PBMCs were obtained immediately prior to nivolumab initiation (C1D1) and on therapy at cycle 2 day 1 and cycle 4 day 1. Peripheral blood was collected in 8 mL Vacutainer Cell Preparation Tubes, from which PBMCs were isolated by centrifugation and then cryopreserved. Purified CD4+ and CD8+ fractions were prepared only for cases where an additional PBMC sample was available. On LS columns in a quadroMACS separator, the magnetically labelled cells were depleted, and the flow-through was collected as the purified fraction.

The clonotype comes from a human donor with classical Hodgkin lymphoma. Here the chain combines TRBV4-3 and TRBJ2-7; the D gene lacks a confident call. The sequenced sample was CD4+ T cells from blood, obtained before the fourth cycle of nivolumab. The nucleotide sequence is TGCGCCAGCAGCCAAGGGGTATCCTACGAGCAGTACTTC. The translation is CASSQGVSYEQYF.